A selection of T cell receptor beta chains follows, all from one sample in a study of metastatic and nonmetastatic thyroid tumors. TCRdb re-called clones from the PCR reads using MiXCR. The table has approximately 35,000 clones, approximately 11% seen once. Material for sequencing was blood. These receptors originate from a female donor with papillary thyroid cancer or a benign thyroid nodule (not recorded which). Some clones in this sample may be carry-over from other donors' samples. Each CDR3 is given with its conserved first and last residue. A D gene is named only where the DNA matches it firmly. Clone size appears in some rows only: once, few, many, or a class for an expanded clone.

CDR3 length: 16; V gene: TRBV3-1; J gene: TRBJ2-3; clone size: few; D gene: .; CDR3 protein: CASSQDWRESTDTQYF; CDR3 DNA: TGTGCCAGCAGCCAAGATTGGAGGGAAAGCACAGATACGCAGTATTTT
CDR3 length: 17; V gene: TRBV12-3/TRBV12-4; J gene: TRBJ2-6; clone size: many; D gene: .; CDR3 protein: CASSLGRSVPGANVLTF; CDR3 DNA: TGTGCCAGCAGTTTGGGCAGGTCGGTTCCTGGGGCCAACGTCCTGACTTTC
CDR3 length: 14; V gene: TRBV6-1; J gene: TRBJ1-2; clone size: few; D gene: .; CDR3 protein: CASTSTVSAKGYTF; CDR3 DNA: TGTGCCAGCACCTCTACCGTGAGTGCTAAAGGCTACACCTTC
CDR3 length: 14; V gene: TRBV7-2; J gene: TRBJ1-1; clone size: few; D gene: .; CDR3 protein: CASRGRTWGAEAFF; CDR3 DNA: TGTGCCAGCAGAGGTAGAACCTGGGGCGCTGAAGCCTTCTTC
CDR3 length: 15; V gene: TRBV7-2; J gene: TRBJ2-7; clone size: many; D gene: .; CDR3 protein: CASSPRRDGGYEQYF; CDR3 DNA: TGTGCCAGCAGCCCTAGGAGGGACGGCGGATACGAGCAGTACTTC
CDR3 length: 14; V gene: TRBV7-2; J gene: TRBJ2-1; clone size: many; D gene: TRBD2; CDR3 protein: CASSLEGPGLGQFF; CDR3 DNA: TGTGCCAGCAGCTTAGAAGGGCCGGGACTAGGGCAGTTCTTC
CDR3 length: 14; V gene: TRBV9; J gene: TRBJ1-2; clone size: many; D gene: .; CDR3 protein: CASSVALGSTGYTF; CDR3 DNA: TGTGCCAGCAGCGTAGCCTTGGGGTCTACTGGCTACACCTTC
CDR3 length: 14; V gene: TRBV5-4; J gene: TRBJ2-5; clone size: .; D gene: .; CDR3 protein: CASSPWGDQETQYF; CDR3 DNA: TGTGCCAGCAGCCCCTGGGGTGACCAAGAGACCCAGTACTTC
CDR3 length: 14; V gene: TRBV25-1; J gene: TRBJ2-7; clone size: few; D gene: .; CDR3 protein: CASSVQGRNDDQYF; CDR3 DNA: TGTGCCAGCAGTGTACAGGGGAGGAATGACGATCAGTACTTC
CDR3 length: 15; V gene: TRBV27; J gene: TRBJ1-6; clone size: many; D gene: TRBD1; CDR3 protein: CASSLSGQENSPLHF; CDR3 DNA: TGTGCCAGCAGTTTGTCCGGACAGGAGAATTCACCCCTCCACTTT
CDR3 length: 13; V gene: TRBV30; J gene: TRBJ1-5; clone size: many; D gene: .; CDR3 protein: CARSVAENQPQHF; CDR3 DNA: TGTGCCCGGAGTGTCGCAGAAAATCAGCCCCAGCATTTT
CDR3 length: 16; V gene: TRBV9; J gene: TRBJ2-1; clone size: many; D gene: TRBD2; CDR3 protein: CASSGSSGSSYNEQFF; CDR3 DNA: TGTGCCAGCAGCGGATCTAGCGGGAGCTCCTACAATGAGCAGTTCTTC
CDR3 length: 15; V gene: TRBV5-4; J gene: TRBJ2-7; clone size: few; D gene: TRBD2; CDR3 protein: CASSLAGLALSEQYF; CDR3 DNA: TGTGCCAGCAGCTTGGCCGGACTAGCCCTCAGCGAGCAGTACTTC
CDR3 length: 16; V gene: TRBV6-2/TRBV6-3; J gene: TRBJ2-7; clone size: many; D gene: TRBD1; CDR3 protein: CASSSTGQGTPYEQYF; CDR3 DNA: TGTGCCAGCAGTTCCACGGGACAGGGGACTCCCTACGAGCAGTACTTC
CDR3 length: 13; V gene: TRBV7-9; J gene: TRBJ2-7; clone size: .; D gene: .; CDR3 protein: CASSFAGAVEQYF; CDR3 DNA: TGTGCCAGCAGCTTCGCAGGGGCCGTCGAGCAGTACTTC
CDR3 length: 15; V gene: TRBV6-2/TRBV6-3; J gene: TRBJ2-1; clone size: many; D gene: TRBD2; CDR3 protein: CASSSGTRSPHEQFF; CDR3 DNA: TGTGCCAGCAGTTCTGGGACTAGAAGTCCCCATGAGCAGTTCTTC
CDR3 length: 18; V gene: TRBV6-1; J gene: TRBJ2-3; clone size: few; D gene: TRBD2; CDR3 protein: CASRWTSGSSGETDTQYF; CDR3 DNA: TGTGCCAGCAGATGGACTAGCGGGAGTTCCGGGGAAACAGATACGCAGTATTTT
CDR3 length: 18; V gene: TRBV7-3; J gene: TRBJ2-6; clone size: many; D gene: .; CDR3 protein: CASSLLGGGSTGANVLTF; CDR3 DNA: TGTGCCAGCAGCTTATTAGGGGGGGGCTCTACTGGGGCCAACGTCCTGACTTTC
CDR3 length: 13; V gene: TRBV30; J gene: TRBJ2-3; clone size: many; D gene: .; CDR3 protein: CAWTGTSTDTQYF; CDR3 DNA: TGTGCCTGGACAGGGACGAGTACAGATACGCAGTATTTT
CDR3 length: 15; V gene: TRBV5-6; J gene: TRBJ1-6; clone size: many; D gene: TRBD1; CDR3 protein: CASSFTGANNSPLHF; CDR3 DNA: TGTGCCAGCAGCTTCACAGGGGCCAATAATTCACCCCTCCACTTT
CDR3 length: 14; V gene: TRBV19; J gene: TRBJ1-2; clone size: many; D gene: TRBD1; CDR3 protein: CASDPGTGGSGYTF; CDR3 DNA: TGTGCCAGCGACCCCGGGACAGGGGGATCTGGCTACACCTTC
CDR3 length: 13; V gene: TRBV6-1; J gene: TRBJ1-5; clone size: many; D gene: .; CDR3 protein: CASSDRGNQPQHF; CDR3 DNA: TGTGCCAGCAGTGACAGGGGCAATCAGCCCCAGCATTTT